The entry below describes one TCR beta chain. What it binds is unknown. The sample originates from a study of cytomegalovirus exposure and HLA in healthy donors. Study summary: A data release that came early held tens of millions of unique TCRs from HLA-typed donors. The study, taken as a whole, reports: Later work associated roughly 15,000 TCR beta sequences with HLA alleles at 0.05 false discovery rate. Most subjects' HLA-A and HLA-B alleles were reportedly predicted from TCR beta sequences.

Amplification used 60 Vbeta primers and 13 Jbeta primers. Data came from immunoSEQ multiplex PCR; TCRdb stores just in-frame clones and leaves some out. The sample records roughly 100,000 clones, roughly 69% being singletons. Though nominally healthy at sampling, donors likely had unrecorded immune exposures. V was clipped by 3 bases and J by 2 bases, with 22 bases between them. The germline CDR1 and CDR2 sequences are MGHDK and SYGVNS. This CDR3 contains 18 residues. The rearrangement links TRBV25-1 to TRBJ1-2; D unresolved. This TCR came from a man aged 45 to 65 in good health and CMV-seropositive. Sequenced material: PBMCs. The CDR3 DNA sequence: TGTGCCAGCAGTGACAGCGTGGGTCCCGGAATACTAAACTATGGCTACACCTTC. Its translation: CASSDSVGPGILNYGYTF.